This TCR beta chain was sequenced in a study of T cells expressing NK-cell markers. Across the whole study: CD3+CD56+NKG2C+, CD3+CD56+NKG2C- and CD3+CD56-NKG2C+ T cells, once sorted, supplied the TCR beta repertoires. Study results and caveats: Whether expanded NKG2C+ T cell clones recognized HCMV stayed uncertain.

To note about this clonotype: What it recognizes is unknown.

TCRdb reprocessed the 5' RACE reads and keeps a single row for each CDR3 protein, giving no DNA. This listing includes some 340,000 distinct CDR3 sequences. CDR1 and CDR2 from the germline V gene are LGHNA and YNFKEQ. The CDR3 is 17 amino acids. The TCR originated in a man aged 18 to 69 in good health. The gene calls are TRBV4-2 and TRBJ2-1; TCRdb lists TRBD1, though no DNA is available to test this call. Sequenced material: blood T cells: a sorted CD56 or NKG2C T cell subset, CD4+ or CD8+ T cells, or bulk PBMC T cells (not recorded which). The CDR3 region is CASSHALDQVSYNEQFF.